The clone carrying this TCR beta chain has more than one count but fewer than ten. Its antigen is currently unknown. Investigators reverse transcribed all isolated RNA, so they sequenced expressed TCRB transcripts. Libraries were prepared by immunoSEQ multiplex PCR; TCRdb keeps only in-frame clonotypes and omits some of them. The table shows 300,000 to 400,000 clones, with roughly 8% occurring only once. This sample was taken from a study of beta chain features in type 1 diabetes. Overall study: The patients were much like the healthy donors in age, gender and cell yields. Study findings and constraints: Junctions at VDJ sites from type 1 diabetes patients had fewer insertions and more deletions. In all four CD4+ subsets, TCRB CDR3 length was significantly, moderately reduced in type 1 diabetes. Researchers caution that PCR might favor shorter templates, equally among patients and controls.

This CDR3 has 14 residues. CDR1 and CDR2 (germline): SQVTM, ANQGSEA. Trimming shortened V by 5 bases and J by 0 bases, and 10 bases separated the two germline ends. Sequenced input: central memory CD4+ T cells from blood. This clonotype was obtained from a woman between 18 and 30 years old in good health. The V call is TRBV29-1, the J call TRBJ1-4; D unclear. Written as DNA, the CDR3 is TGCAGCGTTCTCGTAGGGTCAACTAATGAAAAACTGTTTTTT. Encoded protein: CSVLVGSTNEKLFF.